The 28 T cell receptor beta chains below all came from one sample that was sequenced in a study of T cells in Graves' hyperthyroidism and ophthalmopathy. Amplified regions were TCR beta CDR3 sequences from RNA transcripts. A set of HTBI primers served as the primers for a first-round RT-PCR of the TCR CDR3. TCRdb re-derived calls from the multiplex PCR reads in MiXCR, one entry per CDR3 protein. The sample comprises approximately 380,000 distinct CDR3 sequences, about an eighth of which are singletons, and around 28% rests with the top ten. The sample was blood. These receptors all come from a man between 50 and 59 years old with Graves' ophthalmopathy.

This clonotype came up many times. This sequence joins TRBV18 and TRBJ1-5, with D unresolved. The CDR3 totals 13 residues. CDR1 and CDR2 (germline): KGHSH, LQKENI. V dropped 4 bases and J dropped 4 bases, with 8 bases sitting between them. CDR3 nucleotides: TGTGCCAGCTCACTTGGGAGTAATCAGCCCCAGCATTTT. Translation: CASSLGSNQPQHF.

In this sample, this clonotype turned up a few times. This chain uses TRBV27 with TRBJ1-4, with a weak D call TRBD1 (6 bases). CDR1 and CDR2 (germline): MNHEY, SMNVEV (reference sequence). This CDR3 is 19 amino acids long. With 8 bases removed from V and 2 bases from J, the gap between germline ends came to 27 bases. CDR3 protein: CASSFSYLQGSGTNEKLFF. The CDR3 DNA is TGTGCCAGCTCATTTAGTTACTTACAGGGTTCCGGGACTAATGAAAAACTGTTTTTT.

This chain links TRBV13 with TRBJ2-7; TRBD2 is a possible D gene (7 bases). The germline V gene encodes CDR1 PRHDT and CDR2 FYEKMQ (reference sequence). Trimming shortened V by 2 bases and J by 6 bases, and 17 bases separated the two germline ends. CDR3 length: 15 residues. The CDR3 DNA sequence: TGTGCCAGCAGCTTAAGGGGGGGCGGCAGACCCGAGCAGTACTTC. Translated, it gives CASSLRGGGRPEQYF.

This clonotype has a count of ten or more. The rearrangement links TRBV6-5 to TRBJ2-1, with TRBD2 identical over 8 bases. Per the germline V gene, CDR1 is MNHEY and CDR2 is SVGAGI. The CDR3 loop spans 16 amino acids. V was clipped by 0 bases and J by 6 bases; unmatched bases: 7. The CDR3 here is CASSYSSGSIGNEQFF. The DNA of the CDR3 is TGTGCCAGCAGTTACTCGAGCGGGAGTATAGGCAATGAGCAGTTCTTC.

This clonotype was detected ten times or more. The gene calls are TRBV20-1 and TRBJ2-5, with a possible D match to TRBD2 (5 bases). Trimming took off 5 bases at V and 3 bases at J, with 13 bases between the two ends. The germline gives CDR1 DFQATT, CDR2 SNEGSKA (reference sequence). The CDR3 totals 13 residues. The CDR3 DNA follows: TGCAGTGCTGGACTTAGCAGGAAAGAGACCCAGTACTTC. Translating it yields CSAGLSRKETQYF.

This clonotype has a handful of counts. The gene calls are TRBV6-5 and TRBJ2-5; 8 positions agree with TRBD2. Unmatched junction bases numbered 8, after V lost 0 bases and J lost 2 bases. The CDR3 is 17 residues long. CDR1 MNHEY and CDR2 SVGAGI come from the germline V gene. The CDR3 loop is CASSYSISGTEQETQYF. The CDR3 DNA reads as TGTGCCAGCAGTTACTCTATTAGCGGGACGGAGCAAGAGACCCAGTACTTC.

This clonotype occurred a few times. This chain connects TRBV9 to TRBJ2-6; the D is unclear. The CDR3 has 17 amino acids. Germline loops: CDR1 SGDLS, CDR2 YYNGEE. V lost 0 bases and J lost 0, with 10 bases in between. CDR3 region: CASSVAEINSGANVLTF. The CDR3, as DNA: TGTGCCAGCAGCGTAGCTGAGATCAACTCTGGGGCCAACGTCCTGACTTTC.

Written as DNA, the CDR3 is TGCGCCAGCAGCCAAATAGACAGAAGCTCCTACAATGAGCAGTTCTTC. Translation gives CASSQIDRSSYNEQFF. V usage is TRBV4-1 and J usage is TRBJ2-1, with a weak D call TRBD1 (5 bases). The CDR3 has 16 residues. Germline assignment: CDR1 MGHRA and CDR2 YSYEKL. The ends were cut back, 2 bases at V and 0 bases at J, with 11 bases in the middle.

About this clonotype itself: This may be a read error, as it is one base from a much larger clone. CDR3 sequence: CASKGTGRTGELFF. CDR3 DNA: TGTGCCAGCAAAGGGACAGGGAGGACCGGGGAGCTGTTTTTT. V is TRBV27 and J is TRBJ2-2; 9 positions agree with TRBD1. The CDR3 length is 14 residues. Trimming took 7 bases from V and 5 from J; bases not matched to a gene: 5. Germline CDR1 reads MNHEY; CDR2 reads SMNVEV (reference sequence).

Many counts were recorded for this clonotype. CDR3 nucleotide sequence: TGTGCCAGCAGCTTGGGACAGGGCCAATCACCCCTCCACTTT. It encodes CASSLGQGQSPLHF. The chain has TRBV7-9 and TRBJ1-6, with TRBD1 identical over 9 bases. Germline V gene sequence: CDR1 SEHNR, CDR2 FQNEAQ (reference sequence). Trimming took 3 bases from V and 10 from J; bases not matched to a gene: 4. The CDR3 is 14 residues long.

There are many counts of this clonotype. The chain recombines TRBV7-8 with TRBJ2-7; D uncertain. Germline V CDR1 and CDR2: SGHVS, FQNEAQ. Trimming pared 3 bases from V and 0 bases from J, leaving 9 bases between. The CDR3 covers 14 residues. The CDR3 sequence is CASSLQSLSYEQYF. CDR3 in DNA: TGTGCCAGCAGCTTGCAGTCTCTCTCCTACGAGCAGTACTTC. The full variable domain, completed using reference TRBV7-8 and TRBJ2-7, is GAGVSQSPRYKVAKRGQDVALRCDPISGHVSLFWYQQALGQGPEFLTYFQNEAQLDKSGLPSDRFFAERPEGSVSTLKIQRTQQEDSAVYLCASSLQSLSYEQYFGPGTRLTVT.

There are many counts of this clonotype. The V call is TRBV30, the J call TRBJ1-3; D is unclear. The V gene's germline CDR1 is GTSNPN and CDR2 SVGIG (reference sequence). The CDR3 length is 13 residues. Trimming pared 0 bases from V and 0 bases from J, leaving 3 bases between. The CDR3 loop reads CAWSVISGNTIYF. CDR3 DNA: TGTGCCTGGAGTGTCATCTCTGGAAACACCATATATTTT.

This clonotype was picked up many times. The chain is built from TRBV5-6 and TRBJ1-1; D remains ambiguous. Germline assignment: CDR1 SGHDT and CDR2 YYEEEE. V lost 2 bases and J lost 1, with 18 bases in between. The CDR3 is 17 residues long. CDR3: CASSLRKLGLTNTEAFF. Here the CDR3 DNA reads TGTGCCAGCAGCTTAAGGAAGTTGGGCTTGACGAACACTGAAGCTTTCTTT. Together with reference TRBV5-6 and TRBJ1-1, the CDR3 gives the full variable domain: DAGVTQSPTHLIKTRGQQVTLRCSPKSGHDTVSWYQQALGQGPQFIFQYYEEEERQRGNFPDRFSGHQFPNYSSELNVNALLLGDSALYLCASSLRKLGLTNTEAFFGQGTRLTVV.

J is TRBJ2-3 and V is TRBV6-1; D call uncertain. The V and J ends lost 5 bases and 8 bases respectively, with 14 bases between them. CDR3 length equals 13 residues. The germline V gene has CDR1 MNHNS and CDR2 SASEGT. The CDR3 region has the DNA TGTGCCAGCAGTCCTCGTACCAGTGGTACGCAGTATTTT. Protein sequence: CASSPRTSGTQYF.

The table lists this clonotype with a few counts. The rearrangement links TRBV12-3 or TRBV12-4 to TRBJ1-3; D is ambiguous. Between the trimmed V and J ends, which lost 11 bases and 0 bases, there was a span of 8 bases. The CDR3 sequence is 12 residues long. The CDR3 DNA is TGTGCCGGAAGGGACTCTGGAAACACCATATATTTT. As protein: CAGRDSGNTIYF.

This clonotype occurred once. This may be a read error, as it is one base from a much larger clone. The chain links TRBV29-1 to TRBJ2-1; the match to TRBD2 covers 13 bases. The V segment lost 6 bases and the J segment 0 bases; nucleotides outside the gene matches: 17. CDR3 length equals 20 residues. Germline CDR1 SQVTM, CDR2 ANQGSEA. The CDR3 loop is CSVTVIRTSGSSGSYNEQFF. Here the CDR3 DNA reads TGCAGCGTGACAGTAATCAGGACTAGCGGGAGTAGTGGCTCCTACAATGAGCAGTTCTTC.

The genes are TRBV7-8 and TRBJ2-7, with 14 bases identical to TRBD2. Germline loops: CDR1 SGHVS, CDR2 FQNEAQ. The V and J ends lost 3 bases and 5 bases, in that order; junction bases with no gene match: 12. The CDR3 runs 18 residues. This CDR3 reads CASSLAPGLAGESHEQYF. The CDR3 DNA follows: TGTGCCAGCAGCTTGGCCCCGGGACTAGCGGGAGAATCCCACGAGCAGTACTTC.

This clonotype was counted ten times or more. The CDR3 nucleotides are TGTGCCAGCAGTTACTCGGCGACTAGCGGGAGTTATGCCAAAAACATTCAGTACTTC. This gives the protein CASSYSATSGSYAKNIQYF. The chain has TRBV6-2 or TRBV6-3 and TRBJ2-4, with 12 bases matching TRBD2. The CDR3 is 19 amino acids. V dropped 0 bases and J dropped 1; count of bases not matched to a gene: 7. The germline CDR1 and CDR2 sequences are MNHEY and SVGEGT.

The chain employs TRBV29-1 and TRBJ2-1, with a tentative D call TRBD2 (6 bases). In germline, CDR1 is SQVTM, CDR2 ANQGSEA. The CDR3 length is 14 residues. Trimming cost V 8 bases and J 4 bases, with 18 bases left between them. CDR3 protein: CSTPGDLRYNEQFF. DNA of the CDR3: TGCAGCACCCCGGGAGATCTAAGATACAATGAGCAGTTCTTC.

This clonotype showed up many times. This sequence joins TRBV6-1 and TRBJ2-5, with 7 positions matching TRBD1. This CDR3 contains 14 residues. CDR1 is MNHNS, CDR2 SASEGT, per germline. V lost 5 bases, J lost 2 bases, and 5 bases stayed unmatched. CDR3: CASSSPGGQETQYF. The CDR3 DNA is TGTGCCAGCAGTAGTCCAGGGGGACAAGAGACCCAGTACTTC.

This clonotype came up a few times. The J gene is TRBJ1-2, the V gene TRBV29-1; D unresolved. With 6 bases removed from V and 8 bases from J, the gap between germline ends came to 13 bases. Germline V gene lookup returns CDR1 SQVTM and CDR2 ANQGSEA. This CDR3 contains 11 residues. CDR3 region: CSVPLLSGYTF. CDR3 bases: TGCAGCGTGCCCCTCCTTTCGGGCTACACCTTC.

This rearrangement joins TRBV6-2 or TRBV6-3 to TRBJ2-2, with a weak D call TRBD1 (5 bases). The V gene's germline CDR1 is MNHEY and CDR2 SVGEGT. V shed 6 bases and J shed 8 bases, with 16 bases lying between them. The CDR3 runs to 14 residues. The CDR3 region has the DNA TGTGCCAGCAGAGCCCAACCCAGACAGGGGGAGCTGTTTTTT. Protein sequence: CASRAQPRQGELFF.

In its sample, this clonotype was seen many times. The chain has TRBV28 and TRBJ2-3; weak D call: TRBD2 (6 bases). The germline gives CDR1 MDHEN, CDR2 SYDVKM. CDR3 length equals 15 residues. The V gene lost 3 bases and the J gene lost 2 bases, with 12 bases spanning the gap. The CDR3 loop is CASSFSGVLTDTQYF. Written as DNA, the CDR3 is TGTGCCAGCAGTTTCTCGGGGGTCCTCACAGATACGCAGTATTTT.

This clonotype was seen at least ten times. The chain joins TRBV5-1 to TRBJ2-3; tentative D call: TRBD2 (6 bases). CDR3 size: 15 residues. The V end lost 0 bases, the J end lost 2 bases, and 10 bases lay between the germline ends. Looked up from germline, CDR1 is SGHRS and CDR2 is YFSETQ. CDR3 sequence reads: CASSLERADTDTQYF. The CDR3 coding sequence is TGCGCCAGCAGCTTGGAGCGGGCAGACACAGATACGCAGTATTTT.

This clonotype came up many times. The chain employs TRBV28 and TRBJ2-5; 9 bases align to TRBD2. V gave up 3 bases and J gave up 4 bases; unmatched junction bases: 12. CDR3 length equals 17 residues. Per germline, CDR1 MDHEN and CDR2 SYDVKM. In DNA form, the CDR3 reads TGTGCCAGCAGTTTGGGGGCTAGCGGGATAGGGGGAGAGACCCAGTACTTC. Protein: CASSLGASGIGGETQYF.

This clonotype has a count of ten or more. The genes are TRBV7-8 and TRBJ2-3; D remains ambiguous. This CDR3 comprises 17 residues. Germline V gene data show CDR1 as SGHVS and CDR2 as FQNEAQ. Trimming pared 3 bases from V and 0 bases from J, leaving 16 bases between. This CDR3 reads CASSFSRWAPSTDTQYF. The CDR3, as DNA: TGTGCCAGCAGCTTCAGCCGCTGGGCACCTAGCACAGATACGCAGTATTTT.

This clonotype was counted at least ten times. This chain's CDR3 is CASSEVSGGESSYNEQFF. In DNA form, the CDR3 reads TGTGCCAGCAGCGAGGTCAGCGGGGGGGAAAGCTCCTACAATGAGCAGTTCTTC. The rearrangement joins TRBV28 to TRBJ2-1; 10 positions agree with TRBD2. J was trimmed by 0 bases and V by 6 bases; bases with no gene match: 11. CDR3 length: 18 amino acids. Germline V gene sequence: CDR1 MDHEN, CDR2 SYDVKM.

This clonotype was recorded a few times. The chain links TRBV10-3 to TRBJ2-1; 11 bases fit TRBD2. The CDR3 loop spans 14 amino acids. V lost 6 bases to trimming and J lost 6 bases; unmatched junction nucleotides: 4. Looked up from germline, CDR1 is ENHRY and CDR2 is SYGVKD. The CDR3 spells CAISTSGSGNEQFF. Here the CDR3 DNA reads TGTGCCATCAGCACTAGCGGGAGCGGCAATGAGCAGTTCTTC.